Below, 23 T cell receptor beta chains from the same sample are listed, as sequenced in a study of graft-versus-host responses after intestinal transplantation. Irradiated, violet-dye-labeled stimulators (roughly 200,000) were plated alongside roughly 200,000 CFSE-labeled responders. Clones were read by immunoSEQ multiplex PCR, and TCRdb kept only the in-frame ones, dropping some. In the table there are around 5,000 clones, 27% of which are singletons. The source material was alloreactive CD8+ T cells from a mixed lymphocyte reaction culture, sampled before intestinal transplant. Indicated subset: CFSE-low proliferating T cells sorted from roughly 6-day pre-transplant mixed lymphocyte reaction (GvH or HvG direction). The receptors were sampled from a human patient who received an intestinal transplant.

A few counts support this clone. The chain couples TRBV6-1 to TRBJ1-3; D call uncertain. The CDR3 loop spans 16 amino acids. The V and J ends lost 0 bases and 0 bases respectively, with 9 bases between them. Germline V CDR1 and CDR2: MNHNS, SASEGT. The CDR3 nucleotides read TGTGCCAGCAGTGAAGCGTCGCGGATCTCTGGAAACACCATATATTTT. The encoded protein is CASSEASRISGNTIYF.

Relative to its sample, this clone is large. The rearrangement joins TRBV19 to TRBJ2-1, with 7 nucleotides matching TRBD2. V shed 7 bases and J 0 bases; nucleotides not matched to a gene: 6. The CDR3 spans 15 residues. Germline-derived CDR1 and CDR2 are LNHDA and SQIVND (reference sequence). The CDR3 here is CASTFGGSSYNEQFF. In nucleotides, the CDR3 is TGTGCCAGTACCTTTGGCGGGAGCTCCTACAATGAGCAGTTCTTC.

This clone has only a few counts. A read error may be the cause here, since a much bigger clone is one base away. This sequence joins TRBV4-2 and TRBJ2-7; D may correspond to TRBD1 or TRBD2 (5 bases each). Germline CDR1 and CDR2: LGHNA and YNFKEQ. V lost 1 base to trimming and J lost 2 bases, with 18 bases between them. The CDR3 runs 17 residues. The CDR3 here is CASSQGLGDVRPYEQYF. CDR3 DNA sequence: TGTGCCAGCAGCCAAGGTCTTGGGGACGTTCGGCCCTACGAGCAGTACTTC.

In its sample, this clone was seen a few times. The chain is built from TRBV10-3 and TRBJ2-3; a possible D gene is TRBD1 (5 bases). The CDR3 extends over 13 amino acids. Germline V gives CDR1 ENHRY, CDR2 SYGVKD. V was shortened by 6 bases and J by 2 bases, with 9 bases between the two germline ends. CDR3 in DNA: TGTGCCATCAGGGACAACCTCACAGATACGCAGTATTTT. Protein: CAIRDNLTDTQYF.

This clone has just a few counts. This sequence joins TRBV30 and TRBJ2-7; no clear D gene. Germline loops: CDR1 GTSNPN, CDR2 SVGIG (reference sequence). This CDR3 spans 12 amino acids. The V and J ends lost 1 base and 1 base respectively, with 5 bases between them. The CDR3 sequence is CAWSALSYEQYF. The CDR3 region has the DNA TGTGCCTGGAGTGCTCTTTCCTACGAGCAGTACTTC.

By proportion, this clone is large. The genes are TRBV6-1 and TRBJ1-5; TRBD1 is a possible D gene (6 bases). CDR1 MNHNS and CDR2 SASEGT come from the germline V gene. The V end was cut by 0 bases, the J end by 6 bases, with 18 bases between. This CDR3 is 17 amino acids long. The CDR3, as DNA: TGTGCCAGCAGTGAAGCCCTAAGGGGGGACCTCGGTCAGCCCCAGCATTTT. Protein: CASSEALRGDLGQPQHF.

This clone was counted only a few times. The chain carries TRBV7-9 and TRBJ2-3; TRBD2 is a possible D gene (5 bases). Deletions cut 4 bases from V and 4 bases from J, with 15 bases between. Looked up from germline, CDR1 is SEHNR and CDR2 is FQNEAQ (reference sequence). This CDR3 region has 15 residues. In DNA, the CDR3 is TGTGCCAGCAGCTCATGGGAGTCCGACCCAGATACGCAGTATTTT. Translating it yields CASSSWESDPDTQYF.

V is TRBV11-2 and J is TRBJ2-1; 7 nucleotides line up with TRBD2. The CDR3 is 14 amino acids. J gave up 8 bases and V 3 bases, and 7 bases lay outside the gene matches. In germline, CDR1 is SGHAT, CDR2 FQNNGV. This CDR3 is CASSFGGSDYEQFF. CDR3 coding DNA: TGTGCCAGCAGCTTTGGCGGGAGTGACTATGAGCAGTTCTTC.

About this clone itself: A read error likely explains this, since a far larger clone differs by one base. The chain carries TRBV10-3 and TRBJ2-7; D remains ambiguous. CDR1 is ENHRY and CDR2 is SYGVKD in the germline V gene. This CDR3 contains 13 residues. V was cut by 6 bases and J by 1 base, with 10 bases left in between. CDR3 region: CAISLDCSYEQYF. Written as DNA, the CDR3 is TGTGCCATCAGCCTCGACTGTTCCTACGAGCAGTACTTC.

The chain uses TRBV4-1 and TRBJ2-1; D gene uncertain. There are 13 residues in the CDR3. Germline assignment: CDR1 MGHRA and CDR2 YSYEKL. V shed 2 bases and J shed 8 bases, with 10 bases lying between them. CDR3 DNA: TGCGCCAGCAGCCAACGTGGATGGGATGAGCAGTTCTTC. Translated: CASSQRGWDEQFF.

This clone was picked up one time. The chain is built from TRBV19 and TRBJ2-1; D not resolved. V lost 2 bases, J lost 2 bases, and 10 bases lay in between. This CDR3 comprises 15 residues. CDR1 and CDR2 (germline): LNHDA, SQIVND (reference sequence). The CDR3 protein is CASSILDATYNEQFF. The CDR3 nucleotides are TGTGCCAGTAGTATACTCGACGCGACCTACAATGAGCAGTTCTTC.

The CDR3 sequence is CASSYGAGYGYTF. The CDR3, as DNA: TGTGCCAGCAGTTACGGGGCAGGGTATGGCTACACCTTC. The V and J genes are TRBV6-5 and TRBJ1-2, with D perhaps TRBD1 (5 bases). The V gene lost 2 bases and the J gene lost 5 bases, with 9 bases spanning the gap. This CDR3 has 13 residues. Germline V CDR1 and CDR2: MNHEY, SVGAGI.

By frequency in the sample, this clone is large. The genes are TRBV19 and TRBJ2-1; 8 nucleotides agree with TRBD2. Germline CDR1 is LNHDA and CDR2 is SQIVND (reference sequence). Trimming cost V 5 bases and J 4 bases; bases outside gene matches: 10. This CDR3 is built from 16 residues. DNA of the CDR3: TGTGCCAGTAGTTCTGGTGGCCTAGCGGGTTACAATGAGCAGTTCTTC. Protein: CASSSGGLAGYNEQFF.

The V and J genes are TRBV21-1 and TRBJ2-1. TRBV21-1 is an annotated pseudogene. The CDR3 spans 16 residues. This chain's CDR3 is CASSKAGGVGYNEQFF. The CDR3 region has the DNA TGTGCCAGCAGCAAAGCTGGGGGAGTAGGTTACAATGAGCAGTTCTTC.

This clone has only a few counts. J is TRBJ2-1 and V is TRBV19, with 9 bases that match TRBD2. Germline assignment: CDR1 LNHDA and CDR2 SQIVND (reference sequence). The CDR3 is made up of 15 amino acids. V trimming: 3 bases; J trimming: 7 bases; junction bases outside the gene matches: 7. DNA for the CDR3: TGTGCCAGTAGTATTGTAGCGGGGGCCGTAAATGAGCAGTTCTTC. Its protein product is CASSIVAGAVNEQFF. Variable domain in full (rest from reference TRBV19 and TRBJ2-1): DGGITQSPKYLFRKEGQNVTLSCEQNLNHDAMYWYRQDPGQGLRLIYYSQIVNDFQKGDIAEGYSVSREKKESFPLTVTSAQKNPTAFYLCASSIVAGAVNEQFFGPGTRLTVL.

V is TRBV11-2 and J is TRBJ2-7; D ambiguous. Germline V gene sequence: CDR1 SGHAT, CDR2 FQNNGV. The V end was cut by 5 bases, the J end by 6 bases, with 11 bases between. This CDR3 contains 12 residues. The CDR3 here is CASSPDRSEQYF. The CDR3 nucleotides are TGTGCCAGCAGCCCAGATCGGTCCGAGCAGTACTTC.

This clone was counted a few times. The rearrangement joins TRBV27 to TRBJ2-1, with 14 bases fitting TRBD2. CDR1 MNHEY and CDR2 SMNVEV come from the germline V gene (reference sequence). This CDR3 region has 16 residues. V lost 5 bases, J lost 9 bases, and 9 bases stayed unmatched. For the CDR3, the DNA is TGTGCCAGCAGTCCGGTGGGACTAGCGGGAGCGGCTGAGCAGTTCTTC. Translation: CASSPVGLAGAAEQFF.

As to this clone: A junction boundary mismatches the germline segment, possibly from a read error. V gene TRBV10-3 combines with J gene TRBJ2-7, with D maybe TRBD1 (5 bases). Per germline, CDR1 ENHRY and CDR2 SYGVKD. The CDR3 has 14 amino acids. The CDR3 nucleotides are TGTGCCAGCAGTTACGGCGACAGCTCCTACGAGCAGTACTTC. The encoded protein is CASSYGDSSYEQYF.

The J gene is TRBJ1-2, the V gene TRBV28, with D maybe TRBD1 (5 bases). V lost 4 bases and J lost 5, with 14 bases in between. The germline CDR1 and CDR2 sequences are MDHEN and SYDVKM. The CDR3 sequence is 14 residues long. This CDR3 is CASSSSGRRYGYTF. For the CDR3, the DNA is TGTGCCAGCAGTTCCTCGGGACGCCGGTATGGCTACACCTTC.

The V and J genes are TRBV6-4 and TRBJ2-7, with 10 nucleotides matching TRBD1. The J segment lost 2 bases and the V segment lost 5 bases, leaving 3 bases of the junction unmatched. This CDR3 is 14 amino acids long. Germline values: CDR1 MRHNA, CDR2 SNTAGT. This chain's CDR3 is CASSYGQGAYEQYF. In DNA, the CDR3 is TGTGCCAGCAGTTATGGACAGGGGGCCTACGAGCAGTACTTC.

This sequence joins TRBV4-2 and TRBJ1-2; no clear D. Germline-derived CDR1 and CDR2 are LGHNA and YNFKEQ. Trimming removed 1 base at V and 6 bases at J, with 15 bases between. The CDR3 is 15 residues long. CDR3 residues: CASSQVAGSGDGYTF. Written as DNA, the CDR3 is TGTGCCAGCAGCCAAGTGGCCGGTTCGGGAGATGGCTACACCTTC.

V and J are TRBV5-4 and TRBJ1-1, with D tentatively TRBD1 (6 bases). Germline V gene data show CDR1 as SGHNT and CDR2 as YYREEE (reference sequence). The V and J ends lost 3 bases and 3 bases respectively, with 12 bases between them. The CDR3 sequence is 14 residues long. This CDR3 is CASSSTTGYTEAFF. CDR3 nucleotide sequence: TGTGCCAGCAGCTCAACAACAGGGTACACTGAAGCTTTCTTT.

This clone showed up just a few times. V and J are TRBV7-9 and TRBJ2-1; D remains unclear. Trimming pared 5 bases from V and 1 base from J, leaving 15 bases between. The CDR3 contains 16 residues. The germline CDR1 and CDR2 sequences are SEHNR and FQNEAQ (reference sequence). CDR3 sequence: CASSPSPLPSYNEQFF. CDR3 DNA: TGTGCCAGCAGCCCGAGTCCGTTACCTTCCTACAATGAGCAGTTCTTC.